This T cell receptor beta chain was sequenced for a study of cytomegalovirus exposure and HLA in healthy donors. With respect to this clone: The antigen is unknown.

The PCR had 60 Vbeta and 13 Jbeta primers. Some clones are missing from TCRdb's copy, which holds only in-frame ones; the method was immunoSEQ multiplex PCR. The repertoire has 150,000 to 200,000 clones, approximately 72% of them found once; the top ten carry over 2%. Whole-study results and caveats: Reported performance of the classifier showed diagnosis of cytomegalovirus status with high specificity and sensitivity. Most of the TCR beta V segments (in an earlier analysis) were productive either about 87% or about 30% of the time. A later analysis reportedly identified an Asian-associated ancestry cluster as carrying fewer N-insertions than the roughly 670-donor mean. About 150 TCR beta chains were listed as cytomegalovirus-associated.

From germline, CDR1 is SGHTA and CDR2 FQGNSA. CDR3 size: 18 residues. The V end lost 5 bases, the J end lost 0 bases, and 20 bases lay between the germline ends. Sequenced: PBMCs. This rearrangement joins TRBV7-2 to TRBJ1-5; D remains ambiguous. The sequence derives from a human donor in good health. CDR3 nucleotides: TGTGCCAGCAGCCCAGTGGCAGTCCGATTGTATAGCAATCAGCCCCAGCATTTT. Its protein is CASSPVAVRLYSNQPQHF. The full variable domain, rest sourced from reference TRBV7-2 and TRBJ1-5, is GAGVSQSPSNKVTEKGKDVELRCDPISGHTALYWYRQSLGQGLEFLIYFQGNSAPDKSGLPSDRFSAERTGGSVSTLTIQRTQQEDSAVYLCASSPVAVRLYSNQPQHFGDGTRLSIL.